This entry describes one T cell receptor (beta chain). Per the germline V gene, CDR1 is MDHEN and CDR2 is SYDVKM. Trimming cost V 4 bases and J 3 bases; bases outside gene matches: 7. There are 16 residues in the CDR3. This entry is derived from a study of control samples from healthy donors and cancer patients. Produced via immunoSEQ multiplex PCR; TCRdb's table is partial and in-frame only. This sample has about 140,000 clones, with roughly 92% found just once. The sample consisted of blood. This receptor was identified in a young man in good health. The chain recombines TRBV28 with TRBJ2-7; 12 nucleotides match TRBD2. CDR3 region: CASSSRLAGVFYEQYF. The CDR3 coding sequence is TGTGCCAGCAGTTCAAGACTAGCGGGAGTGTTCTACGAGCAGTACTTC.